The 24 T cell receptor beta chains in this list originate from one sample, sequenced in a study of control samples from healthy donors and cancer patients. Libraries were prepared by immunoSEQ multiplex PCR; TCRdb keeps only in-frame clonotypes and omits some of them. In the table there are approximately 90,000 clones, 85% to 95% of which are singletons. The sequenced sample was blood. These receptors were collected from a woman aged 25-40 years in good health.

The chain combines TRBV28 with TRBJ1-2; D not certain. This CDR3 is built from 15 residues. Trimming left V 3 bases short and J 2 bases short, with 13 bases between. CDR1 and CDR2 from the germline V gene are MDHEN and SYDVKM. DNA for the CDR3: TGTGCCAGCAGTTTGATCGGGCCTGGCAACTATGGCTACACCTTC. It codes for CASSLIGPGNYGYTF.

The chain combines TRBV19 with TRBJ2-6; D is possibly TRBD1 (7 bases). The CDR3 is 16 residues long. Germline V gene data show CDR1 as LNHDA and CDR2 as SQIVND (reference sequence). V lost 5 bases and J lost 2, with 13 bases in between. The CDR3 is CASSPGGWAGANVLTF. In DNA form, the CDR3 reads TGTGCCAGTAGTCCAGGGGGGTGGGCTGGGGCCAACGTCCTGACTTTC.

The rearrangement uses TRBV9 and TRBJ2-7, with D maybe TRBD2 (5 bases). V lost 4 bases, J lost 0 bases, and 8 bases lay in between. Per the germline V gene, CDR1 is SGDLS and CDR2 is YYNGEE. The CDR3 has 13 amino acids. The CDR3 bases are TGTGCCAGCAGCCTACGGGGCTCCTACGAGCAGTACTTC. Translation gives CASSLRGSYEQYF.

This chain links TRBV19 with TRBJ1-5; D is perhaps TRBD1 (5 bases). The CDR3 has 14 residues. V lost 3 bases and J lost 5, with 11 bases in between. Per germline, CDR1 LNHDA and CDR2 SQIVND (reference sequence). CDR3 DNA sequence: TGTGCCAGTAGTATGACAGACTTTTATCAGCCCCAGCATTTT. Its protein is CASSMTDFYQPQHF.

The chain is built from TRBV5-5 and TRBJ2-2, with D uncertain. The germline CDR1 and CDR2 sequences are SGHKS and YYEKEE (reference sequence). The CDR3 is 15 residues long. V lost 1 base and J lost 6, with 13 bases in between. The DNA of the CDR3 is TGTGCCAGCAGCTTGTTTGACCTAAGGTCCGGGGAGCTGTTTTTT. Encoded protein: CASSLFDLRSGELFF.

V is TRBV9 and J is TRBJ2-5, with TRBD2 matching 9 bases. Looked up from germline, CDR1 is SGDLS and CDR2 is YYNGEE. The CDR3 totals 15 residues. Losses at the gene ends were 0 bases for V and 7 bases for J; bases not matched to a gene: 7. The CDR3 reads CASSVDSSGVGTQYF. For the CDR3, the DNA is TGTGCCAGCAGCGTAGATTCTAGCGGGGTAGGGACCCAGTACTTC.

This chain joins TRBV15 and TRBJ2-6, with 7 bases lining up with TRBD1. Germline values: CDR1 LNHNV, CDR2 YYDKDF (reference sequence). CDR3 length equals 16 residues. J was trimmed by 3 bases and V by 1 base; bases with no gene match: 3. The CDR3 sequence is CATSRGQGVGANVLTF. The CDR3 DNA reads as TGTGCCACCAGCAGAGGCCAGGGGGTTGGGGCCAACGTCCTGACTTTC.

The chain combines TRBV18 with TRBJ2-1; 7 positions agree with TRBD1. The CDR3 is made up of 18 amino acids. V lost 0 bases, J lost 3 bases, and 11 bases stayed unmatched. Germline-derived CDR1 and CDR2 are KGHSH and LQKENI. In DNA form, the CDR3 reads TGTGCCAGCTCACCACCTCCCGTGGGGGACAGATTCTACAATGAGCAGTTCTTC. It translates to CASSPPPVGDRFYNEQFF.

CDR3 DNA: TGTGCCACCACGATCCAGGGCTATGGCTACACCTTC. Translation: CATTIQGYGYTF. The chain is built from TRBV12-3 or TRBV12-4 and TRBJ1-2; D may be TRBD1 (5 bases). The CDR3 loop spans 12 amino acids. Trimming took 10 bases from V and 4 from J, leaving 13 bases between them.

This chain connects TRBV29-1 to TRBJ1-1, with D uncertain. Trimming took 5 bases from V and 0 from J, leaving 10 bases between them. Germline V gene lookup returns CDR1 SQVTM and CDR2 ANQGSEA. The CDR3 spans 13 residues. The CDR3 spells CSVSQVLNTEAFF. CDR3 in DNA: TGCAGCGTTAGTCAGGTTTTGAACACTGAAGCTTTCTTT. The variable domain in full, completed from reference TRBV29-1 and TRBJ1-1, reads SAVISQKPSRDICQRGTSLTIQCQVDSQVTMMFWYRQQPGQSLTLIATANQGSEATYESGFVIDKFPISRPNLTFSTLTVSNMSPEDSSIYLCSVSQVLNTEAFFGQGTRLTVV.

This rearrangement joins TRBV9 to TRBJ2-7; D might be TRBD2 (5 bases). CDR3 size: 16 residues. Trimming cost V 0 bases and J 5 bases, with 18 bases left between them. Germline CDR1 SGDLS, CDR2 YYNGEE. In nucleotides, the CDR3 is TGTGCCAGCAGCGTAGCTGGAGGTAGCTGGGTGCACGAGCAGTACTTC. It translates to CASSVAGGSWVHEQYF.

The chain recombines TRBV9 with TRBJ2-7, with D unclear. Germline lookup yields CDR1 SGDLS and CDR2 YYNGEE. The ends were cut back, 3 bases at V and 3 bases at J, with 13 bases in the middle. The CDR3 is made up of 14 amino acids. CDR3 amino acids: CASSEGRTDYEQYF. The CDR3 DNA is TGTGCCAGCAGCGAAGGACGCACCGACTACGAGCAGTACTTC.

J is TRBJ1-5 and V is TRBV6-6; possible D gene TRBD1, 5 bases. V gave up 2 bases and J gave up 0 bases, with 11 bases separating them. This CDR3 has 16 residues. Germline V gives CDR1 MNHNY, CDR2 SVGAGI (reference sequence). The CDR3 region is CASSYEGKYSNQPQHF. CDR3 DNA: TGTGCCAGCAGTTACGAGGGGAAGTATAGCAATCAGCCCCAGCATTTT.

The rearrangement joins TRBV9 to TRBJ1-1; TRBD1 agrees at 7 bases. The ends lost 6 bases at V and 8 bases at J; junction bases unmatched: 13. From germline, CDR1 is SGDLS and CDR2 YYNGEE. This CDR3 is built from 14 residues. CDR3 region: CASKGQASSSEAFF. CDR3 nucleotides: TGTGCCAGCAAAGGACAGGCGTCCTCTTCGGAAGCTTTCTTT.

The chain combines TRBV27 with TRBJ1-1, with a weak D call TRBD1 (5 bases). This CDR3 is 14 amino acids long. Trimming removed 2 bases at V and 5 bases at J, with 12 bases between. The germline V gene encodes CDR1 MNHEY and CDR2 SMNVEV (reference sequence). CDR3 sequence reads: CASSLRGEWTEAFF. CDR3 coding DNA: TGTGCCAGCAGTTTACGAGGGGAGTGGACTGAAGCTTTCTTT.

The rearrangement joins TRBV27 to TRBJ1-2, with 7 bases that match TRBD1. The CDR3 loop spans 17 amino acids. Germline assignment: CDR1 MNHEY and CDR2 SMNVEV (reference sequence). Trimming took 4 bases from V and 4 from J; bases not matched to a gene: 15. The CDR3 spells CASSSDRDRLVGYGYTF. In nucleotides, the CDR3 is TGTGCCAGCAGTTCAGACAGGGACCGACTCGTGGGCTATGGCTACACCTTC.

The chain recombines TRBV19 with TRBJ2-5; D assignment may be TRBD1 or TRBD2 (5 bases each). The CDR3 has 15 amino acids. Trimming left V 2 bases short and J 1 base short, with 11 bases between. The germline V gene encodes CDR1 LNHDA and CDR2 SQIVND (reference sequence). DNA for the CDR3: TGTGCCAGTAGTATACCGGGGCCGGTCCAAGAGACCCAGTACTTC. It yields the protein CASSIPGPVQETQYF.

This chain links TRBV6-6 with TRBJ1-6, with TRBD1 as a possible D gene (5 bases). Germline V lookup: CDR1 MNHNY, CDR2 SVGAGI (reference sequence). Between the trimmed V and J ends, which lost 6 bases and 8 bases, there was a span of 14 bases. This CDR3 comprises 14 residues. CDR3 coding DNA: TGTGCCAGCAGCCCAGGGAGGGCGGATTCACCCCTCCACTTT. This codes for CASSPGRADSPLHF.

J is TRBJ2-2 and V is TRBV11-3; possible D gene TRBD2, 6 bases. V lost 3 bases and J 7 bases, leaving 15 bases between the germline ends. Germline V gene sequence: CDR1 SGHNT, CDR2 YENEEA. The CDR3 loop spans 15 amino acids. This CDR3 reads CASSLEGTLGGELFF. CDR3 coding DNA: TGTGCCAGCAGCTTGGAGGGAACTCTCGGCGGGGAGCTGTTTTTT.

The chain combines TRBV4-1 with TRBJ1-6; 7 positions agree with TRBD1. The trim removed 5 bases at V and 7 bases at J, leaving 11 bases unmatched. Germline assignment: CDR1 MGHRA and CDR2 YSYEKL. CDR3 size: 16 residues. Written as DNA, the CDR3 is TGCGCCAGCAGCTTCCGACACCGGGACAGAAATTCACCCCTCCACTTT. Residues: CASSFRHRDRNSPLHF.

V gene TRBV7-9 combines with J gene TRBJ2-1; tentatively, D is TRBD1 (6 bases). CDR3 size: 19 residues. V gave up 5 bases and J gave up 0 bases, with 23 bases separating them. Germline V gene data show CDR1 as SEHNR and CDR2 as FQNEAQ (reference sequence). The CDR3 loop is CASSPNRVSLQGSYNEQFF. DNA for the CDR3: TGTGCCAGCAGCCCCAACAGGGTCAGCCTTCAGGGCTCCTACAATGAGCAGTTCTTC.

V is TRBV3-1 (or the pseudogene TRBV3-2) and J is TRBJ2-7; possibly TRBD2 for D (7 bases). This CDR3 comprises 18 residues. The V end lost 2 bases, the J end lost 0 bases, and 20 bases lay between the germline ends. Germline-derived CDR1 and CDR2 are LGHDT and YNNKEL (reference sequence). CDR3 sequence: CASSQILGRGANSYEQYF. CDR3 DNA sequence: TGTGCCAGCAGCCAAATACTGGGGAGGGGGGCAAACTCCTACGAGCAGTACTTC.

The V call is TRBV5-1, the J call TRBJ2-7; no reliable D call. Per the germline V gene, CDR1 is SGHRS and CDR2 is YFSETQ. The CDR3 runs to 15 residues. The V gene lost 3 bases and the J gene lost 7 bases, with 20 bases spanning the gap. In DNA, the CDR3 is TGCGCCAGCAGCTCCACACATCGCGAGGTTTGGGAGCAGTACTTC. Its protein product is CASSSTHREVWEQYF.

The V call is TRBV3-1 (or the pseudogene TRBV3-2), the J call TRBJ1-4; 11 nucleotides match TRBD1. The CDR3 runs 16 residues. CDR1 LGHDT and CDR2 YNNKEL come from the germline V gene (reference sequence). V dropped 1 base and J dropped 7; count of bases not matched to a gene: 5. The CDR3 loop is CASSQVSGTGGEKLFF. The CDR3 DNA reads TGTGCCAGCAGCCAAGTTTCCGGGACAGGGGGTGAAAAACTGTTTTTT.